One sample yielded the 19 T cell receptor beta chains listed below, sequenced in a study of shared clonotypes between healthy human individuals. Measured with immunoSEQ multiplex PCR; TCRdb has only the in-frame clones, and not every one. Among over 1.4 million clones listed, about 96% were seen once. Sequenced sample: naive CD4+ T cells sorted from blood. Stated subset: CD45RA+ positively selected. These TCRs come from a man aged 25 to 45 in good health.

In this sample, this clone turned up once. The chain recombines TRBV19 with TRBJ1-5; TRBD1 matches at 9 bases. Germline trimming cut 5 bases from V and 6 bases from J; bases unmatched to any gene: 5. Germline lookup yields CDR1 LNHDA and CDR2 SQIVND (reference sequence). The CDR3 is 14 amino acids. For the CDR3, the DNA is TGTGCCAGTAGTGAAACAGGGGGCCTTCAGCCCCAGCATTTT. Amino acids: CASSETGGLQPQHF.

The chain has TRBV19 and TRBJ2-2, with D hard to call. CDR1 is LNHDA and CDR2 is SQIVND in the germline V gene (reference sequence). V was clipped by 3 bases and J by 3 bases, with 8 bases between them. The CDR3 is made up of 14 amino acids. Written as DNA, the CDR3 is TGTGCCAGTAGTATTTTAGTTTACACCGGGGAGCTGTTTTTT. Translating it yields CASSILVYTGELFF.

The J gene is TRBJ1-1, the V gene TRBV10-2, with 9 nucleotides matching TRBD1. This CDR3 has 14 residues. Trimming cost V 8 bases and J 1 base; bases outside gene matches: 5. Germline CDR1 reads WSHSY; CDR2 reads SAAADI. In DNA, the CDR3 is TGCGCCAGCTCCGGGACAGGGAGGAACACTGAAGCTTTCTTT. Its protein is CASSGTGRNTEAFF.

The V and J genes are TRBV7-2 and TRBJ2-7, with 8 bases aligning to TRBD1. The germline V gene has CDR1 SGHTA and CDR2 FQGNSA. The CDR3 is 14 residues long. V lost 5 bases, J lost 5 bases, and 8 bases stayed unmatched. CDR3 in amino acids: CASSPRTGPHEQYF. In DNA form, the CDR3 reads TGTGCCAGCAGCCCTCGGACAGGGCCCCACGAGCAGTACTTC.

The chain combines TRBV28 with TRBJ2-1; 8 nucleotides match TRBD1. V trimming: 3 bases; J trimming: 2 bases; junction bases outside the gene matches: 9. The CDR3 consists of 17 residues. Germline CDR1 and CDR2: MDHEN and SYDVKM. The CDR3 coding sequence is TGTGCCAGCAGTTTTGAGCCAGGGGGCATTACCTACAATGAGCAGTTCTTC. Protein: CASSFEPGGITYNEQFF. The full variable domain, in which reference TRBV28 and TRBJ2-1 provide the parts outside the CDR3, is DVKVTQSSRYLVKRTGEKVFLECVQDMDHENMFWYRQDPGLGLRLIYFSYDVKMKEKGDIPEGYSVSREKKERFSLILESASTNQTSMYLCASSFEPGGITYNEQFFGPGTRLTVL.

The V and J genes are TRBV19 and TRBJ1-5; 7 bases agree with TRBD1. Trimming took 8 bases from V and 6 from J; bases not matched to a gene: 10. Germline V gives CDR1 LNHDA, CDR2 SQIVND (reference sequence). The CDR3 is 14 residues long. DNA of the CDR3: TGTGCCAGTCGGGACAGCACTATCGCTCAGCCCCAGCATTTT. Translation: CASRDSTIAQPQHF.

The table lists this clone with a few counts. This chain uses TRBV19 with TRBJ2-1; possibly TRBD2 for D (6 bases). V was shortened by 5 bases and J by 5 bases, with 13 bases between the two germline ends. Looked up from germline, CDR1 is LNHDA and CDR2 is SQIVND (reference sequence). CDR3 length: 14 residues. CDR3 amino acids: CASSAGTYNNEQFF. The CDR3 region has the DNA TGTGCCAGTAGTGCGGGGACCTACAACAATGAGCAGTTCTTC.

The V gene is TRBV18, the J gene TRBJ2-3; 10 bases line up with TRBD2. This CDR3 is 16 amino acids long. Losses at the gene ends were 3 bases for V and 6 bases for J; bases not matched to a gene: 9. Germline loops: CDR1 KGHSH, CDR2 LQKENI. CDR3 amino acids: CASSPLSGGYSDTQYF. CDR3 nucleotides: TGTGCCAGCTCACCCCTTAGCGGGGGGTACTCTGATACGCAGTATTTT.

The J gene is TRBJ2-1, the V gene TRBV21-1; the D call of TRBD2 is as the table states it, not checked on the DNA. TRBV21-1 is noted as a pseudogene. The CDR3 totals 13 residues. The CDR3 is CASSTGGGNEQFF. The DNA of the CDR3 is TGTGCCAGCAGCACGGGAGGGGGCAATGAGCAGTTCTTC.

The gene calls are TRBV7-8 and TRBJ2-1, with 8 bases that match TRBD2. The CDR3 is 15 amino acids. With V trimmed by 5 bases and J by 5 bases, 8 bases remained unmatched. Germline CDR1 SGHVS, CDR2 FQNEAQ. CDR3 sequence: CASSMGLVPNNEQFF. The CDR3 nucleotides read TGTGCCAGCAGCATGGGACTAGTCCCCAACAATGAGCAGTTCTTC. Together with reference TRBV7-8 and TRBJ2-1, the CDR3 gives the full variable domain: GAGVSQSPRYKVAKRGQDVALRCDPISGHVSLFWYQQALGQGPEFLTYFQNEAQLDKSGLPSDRFFAERPEGSVSTLKIQRTQQEDSAVYLCASSMGLVPNNEQFFGPGTRLTVL.

This chain joins TRBV15 and TRBJ2-7; D unresolved. The CDR3 is made up of 15 amino acids. Looked up from germline, CDR1 is LNHNV and CDR2 is YYDKDF (reference sequence). Deletions cut 0 bases from V and 5 bases from J, with 14 bases between. CDR3 in DNA: TGTGCCACCAGCAGAGAGTGGGTTGTTATCCACGAGCAGTACTTC. It translates to CATSREWVVIHEQYF.

V is TRBV6-1 and J is TRBJ2-7, with 9 bases lining up with TRBD2. The CDR3 runs to 18 residues. Trimming took 4 bases from V and 0 from J; bases not matched to a gene: 13. Germline V gene sequence: CDR1 MNHNS, CDR2 SASEGT. The CDR3 region is CASSGDFGLAISSYEQYF. In nucleotides, the CDR3 is TGTGCCAGCAGTGGAGACTTTGGACTAGCGATCAGCTCCTACGAGCAGTACTTC.

V usage is TRBV2 and J usage is TRBJ1-4; D is uncertain. The CDR3 is made up of 14 amino acids. Trimming cost V 8 bases and J 1 base, with 11 bases left between them. Germline CDR1 is SNHLY and CDR2 is FYNNEI. CDR3 amino acids: CASLTMETNEKLFF. As DNA, the CDR3 is TGTGCCAGCCTCACTATGGAAACTAATGAAAAACTGTTTTTT.

In its sample, this clone was seen a few times. The genes are TRBV30 and TRBJ1-5, with D unclear. The CDR3 runs 13 residues. Germline lookup yields CDR1 GTSNPN and CDR2 SVGIG (reference sequence). Trimming pared 0 bases from V and 1 base from J, leaving 4 bases between. The CDR3 sequence is CAWSVQSNQPQHF. The CDR3 DNA reads TGTGCCTGGAGTGTACAGAGCAATCAGCCCCAGCATTTT.

The chain combines TRBV6-1 with TRBJ2-2; D gene unclear. V was clipped by 0 bases and J by 5 bases, with 10 bases between them. The CDR3 sequence is 15 residues long. Germline loops: CDR1 MNHNS, CDR2 SASEGT. The CDR3 region is CASSEATMVTGELFF. CDR3 nucleotide sequence: TGTGCCAGCAGTGAAGCGACGATGGTAACCGGGGAGCTGTTTTTT.

The rearrangement joins TRBV5-8 to TRBJ1-2; TRBD1 matches 11 bases. CDR3 size: 15 residues. The junction had 12 bases not matched to a gene; V was cut back by 4 bases and J by 10 bases. The germline V gene encodes CDR1 SGHTS and CDR2 YDEGEE. CDR3 nucleotide sequence: TGTGCCAGCAGCAACCCCGGCCGGGACAGGGGGATCTACACCTTC. Translation: CASSNPGRDRGIYTF.

The rearrangement uses TRBV10-2 and TRBJ1-3, with D unclear. Germline V gene data show CDR1 as WSHSY and CDR2 as SAAADI. The CDR3 loop spans 16 amino acids. With 10 bases removed from V and 9 bases from J, the gap between germline ends came to 28 bases. The CDR3 DNA reads as TGCGCCACGAAAACCCCAGCAGCACGGGATTTAGGCACCATATATTTT. Translated: CATKTPAARDLGTIYF.

The genes are TRBV18 and TRBJ2-1; 13 bases match TRBD2. The CDR3 length is 20 residues. V lost 5 bases to trimming and J lost 0 bases; unmatched junction nucleotides: 13. The germline V gene has CDR1 KGHSH and CDR2 LQKENI. For the CDR3, the DNA is TGTGCCAGCTCAGCTCCACCGGGACTAGCGGGGTGGGGCTCCTACAATGAGCAGTTCTTC. Translated, it gives CASSAPPGLAGWGSYNEQFF.

The V gene is TRBV28, the J gene TRBJ1-1; TRBD1 aligns across 10 bases. CDR1 and CDR2 from the germline V gene are MDHEN and SYDVKM. CDR3 length equals 15 residues. J was trimmed by 9 bases and V by 5 bases; bases with no gene match: 12. The CDR3 reads CASSGSGTGVTQAFF. CDR3 coding DNA: TGTGCCAGCAGTGGATCGGGGACAGGGGTTACTCAAGCTTTCTTT.